Each of the 17 T cell receptor beta chains below was sequenced from the same sample in a study of Ad26.COV2.S vaccination and SARS-CoV-2 variants. Data came from immunoSEQ multiplex PCR; TCRdb stores just in-frame clones and leaves some out. The sample yields fewer than 500,000 clones, 90% seen once. Treatment noted: around 19 received Ad26.COV2.S at low or high dose, single or two shots; 5 received placebo; per-sample allocation not given. Day 63 after the first vaccine or placebo injection was the time point for sampling. The sequencing used peripheral blood, collected in a trial of Ad26.COV2.S vaccine versus placebo. The origin of the receptors is a person between 18 and 65 years old who received the Ad26.COV2.S COVID-19 vaccine or a placebo.

This clone was seen a single time. This rearrangement joins TRBV27 to TRBJ2-1; the D call may be TRBD1 or TRBD2 (5 bases each). The germline gives CDR1 MNHEY, CDR2 SMNVEV (reference sequence). V was pared by 7 bases and J by 2 bases, with 12 bases between. The CDR3 is 14 residues long. CDR3 coding DNA: TGTGCCAGCACAACCGGGACGGCCTACAATGAGCAGTTCTTC. Translation gives CASTTGTAYNEQFF.

The chain is built from TRBV4-1 and TRBJ2-7, with D tentatively TRBD2 (6 bases). Germline loops: CDR1 MGHRA, CDR2 YSYEKL. V lost 4 bases to trimming and J lost 1 base, with 17 bases between them. This CDR3 has 16 residues. The CDR3 here is CASSLGRGPVSYEQYF. The CDR3 DNA reads TGCGCCAGCAGCCTCGGGCGGGGACCTGTTTCCTACGAGCAGTACTTC.

The chain couples TRBV19 to TRBJ1-1; 9 positions agree with TRBD1. The ends lost 1 base at V and 5 bases at J; junction bases unmatched: 2. The CDR3 length is 14 residues. Looked up from germline, CDR1 is LNHDA and CDR2 is SQIVND (reference sequence). The CDR3 nucleotides are TGTGCCAGTAGTATAGTGGGACAGGGTACTGAAGCTTTCTTT. It yields the protein CASSIVGQGTEAFF.

This clone was observed once. The chain joins TRBV5-1 to TRBJ1-2, with 12 bases lining up with TRBD1. This CDR3 is built from 16 residues. J lost 6 bases, V lost 4 bases, and 10 bases had no gene match. Germline loops: CDR1 SGHRS, CDR2 YFSETQ. The CDR3 sequence is CASSNRDRGPLHGYTF. The CDR3 DNA is TGCGCCAGCAGCAACCGGGACAGGGGGCCTCTTCATGGCTACACCTTC. Drawing the rest from reference TRBV5-1 and TRBJ1-2, the complete variable domain is KAGVTQTPRYLIKTRGQQVTLSCSPISGHRSVSWYQQTPGQGLQFLFEYFSETQRNKGNFPGRFSGRQFSNSRSEMNVSTLELGDSALYLCASSNRDRGPLHGYTFGSGTRLTVV.

The chain recombines TRBV6-6 with TRBJ2-2; D is unresolved. The CDR3 spans 13 residues. From germline, CDR1 is MNHNY and CDR2 SVGAGI (reference sequence). The V and J ends lost 6 bases and 6 bases respectively, with 11 bases between them. The CDR3 sequence: CASSRAAAGELFF. The CDR3 DNA reads TGTGCCAGCAGCCGAGCTGCGGCCGGGGAGCTGTTTTTT.

This sequence joins TRBV7-2 and TRBJ2-2; D is undetermined. This CDR3 has 13 amino acids. The V and J ends lost 5 bases and 2 bases respectively, with 6 bases between them. Germline loops: CDR1 SGHTA, CDR2 FQGNSA. DNA of the CDR3: TGTGCCAGCAGCCCTTATAACACCGGGGAGCTGTTTTTT. Its translation is CASSPYNTGELFF.

This clone was counted once. V and J are TRBV5-1 and TRBJ2-3; 8 bases match TRBD2. In germline, CDR1 is SGHRS, CDR2 YFSETQ. The CDR3 is made up of 16 amino acids. V was clipped by 0 bases and J by 2 bases; unmatched bases: 5. The CDR3 is CASSLVLAVITDTQYF. The DNA of the CDR3 is TGCGCCAGCAGCTTGGTACTAGCGGTCATCACAGATACGCAGTATTTT.

The chain combines TRBV10-2 with TRBJ2-7; 7 bases are shared with TRBD1. There are 13 residues in the CDR3. Per the germline V gene, CDR1 is WSHSY and CDR2 is SAAADI. With V trimmed by 6 bases and J by 2 bases, 4 bases remained unmatched. CDR3 in DNA: TGCGCCAGCAGGCTAGGGGGCGCCTACGAGCAGTACTTC. It codes for CASRLGGAYEQYF.

The chain uses TRBV7-2 and TRBJ2-7; TRBD1 or TRBD2 may be the D gene (6 bases each). The CDR3 has 15 residues. Trimming pared 5 bases from V and 4 bases from J, leaving 18 bases between. Germline V gives CDR1 SGHTA, CDR2 FQGNSA. In nucleotides, the CDR3 is TGTGCCAGCAGCCTCCGGTGGGGGGCGGGGTACGAGCAGTACTTC. This translates into CASSLRWGAGYEQYF.

The rearrangement joins TRBV14 to TRBJ1-1, with D hard to call. CDR1 and CDR2 (germline): SGHDN, FVKESK. CDR3 length: 11 residues. Trimming left V 9 bases short and J 3 bases short, with 8 bases between. The CDR3 loop is CARVRDTEAFF. For the CDR3, the DNA is TGTGCCAGGGTCCGGGACACTGAAGCTTTCTTT.

Written as DNA, the CDR3 is TGTGCCTGGAGTGAGCGGGAGGCCCAGTACTTC. Protein product: CAWSEREAQYF. The rearrangement links TRBV30 to TRBJ2-5; 9 positions match TRBD2. CDR3 length: 11 residues. The V gene's germline CDR1 is GTSNPN and CDR2 SVGIG (reference sequence). V shed 1 base and J 9 bases; nucleotides not matched to a gene: 0. The variable domain in full, with the rest retrieved from reference TRBV30 and TRBJ2-5, is SQTIHQWPATLVQPVGSPLSLECTVEGTSNPNLYWYRQAAGRGLQLLFYSVGIGQISSEVPQNLSASRPQDRQFILSSKKLLLSDSGFYLCAWSEREAQYFGPGTRLLVL.

The chain's CDR3 is CASSYLRDPLNEQFF. The CDR3 DNA follows: TGTGCCAGCAGTTACCTCCGTGACCCGTTGAATGAGCAGTTCTTC. The chain employs TRBV6-6 and TRBJ2-1, with D unresolved. With 2 bases removed from V and 7 bases from J, the gap between germline ends came to 15 bases. Looked up from germline, CDR1 is MNHNY and CDR2 is SVGAGI (reference sequence). This CDR3 is built from 15 residues.

V usage is TRBV30 and J usage is TRBJ2-1; no reliable D call. V lost 0 bases, J lost 4 bases, and 16 bases lay in between. The germline gives CDR1 GTSNPN, CDR2 SVGIG (reference sequence). CDR3 length equals 16 residues. The DNA for the CDR3 is TGTGCCTGGAGTGTAATGGCTAACTTTATTTACAATGAGCAGTTCTTC. As protein: CAWSVMANFIYNEQFF. The entire variable domain, with the rest obtained from reference TRBV30 and TRBJ2-1, is as follows: SQTIHQWPATLVQPVGSPLSLECTVEGTSNPNLYWYRQAAGRGLQLLFYSVGIGQISSEVPQNLSASRPQDRQFILSSKKLLLSDSGFYLCAWSVMANFIYNEQFFGPGTRLTVL.

V is TRBV9 and J is TRBJ1-1, with D perhaps TRBD1 (5 bases). CDR3 size: 17 residues. The germline V gene has CDR1 SGDLS and CDR2 YYNGEE. V lost 4 bases, J lost 1 base, and 20 bases lay in between. The chain's CDR3 is CASSPLGTVATNTEAFF. Written as DNA, the CDR3 is TGTGCCAGCAGCCCACTCGGGACGGTGGCTACGAACACTGAAGCTTTCTTT.

The chain couples TRBV30 to TRBJ2-6, with 10 nucleotides matching TRBD2. The CDR3 runs 16 residues. In germline, CDR1 is GTSNPN, CDR2 SVGIG (reference sequence). V was pared by 3 bases and J by 0 bases, with 2 bases of the junction left unmatched. CDR3 DNA: TGTGCCTGGAGAGCGGGAGGGGCCTCTGGGGCCAACGTCCTGACTTTC. Protein sequence: CAWRAGGASGANVLTF.

V and J are TRBV11-3 and TRBJ2-1; D unclear. Germline V gives CDR1 SGHNT, CDR2 YENEEA. The CDR3 loop spans 12 amino acids. Between the trimmed V and J ends, which lost 0 bases and 8 bases, there was a span of 5 bases. CDR3 region: CASSLDWHEQFF. CDR3 DNA: TGTGCCAGCAGCTTAGATTGGCATGAGCAGTTCTTC.

The chain joins TRBV19 to TRBJ2-7; D not certain. V lost 5 bases and J 3 bases, leaving 8 bases between the germline ends. This CDR3 has 12 residues. CDR1 and CDR2 (germline): LNHDA, SQIVND (reference sequence). The CDR3 is CASSPGRYEQYF. Written as DNA, the CDR3 is TGTGCCAGTAGTCCTGGGCGCTACGAGCAGTACTTC.